This is a list of T cell receptor beta chains from one sample in a study of technical replicates of blood from a few donors. TCRdb's copy holds only in-frame clones and misses some; the assay was immunoSEQ multiplex PCR. Altogether about 79,000 clones are present, 85% to 95% being singletons, with the ten largest covering about 0.24%. Sequencing used T cells isolated from PBMCs. All receptors come from a human donor in good health. The CDR3 runs from the conserved cysteine through the conserved F or W. The D gene is left open where the match is weak. The size of a clone is reported for some rows only, either as once, few or many, or as a class for expanded clones.

size	length	V	J	D	DNA	CDR3
-	12	TRBV12-5	TRBJ1-1	-	TGTGCTAGTGGTTTGGGGACAGTTGAAGCTTTCTTT	CASGLGTVEAFF
-	12	TRBV11-2	TRBJ1-3	-	TGTGCCAGCAGCTTACCGGGAAACACCATATATTTT	CASSLPGNTIYF
-	16	TRBV18	TRBJ2-3	TRBD2	TGTGCCAGCCCTACGGGGCTAGCGGGAGTGTCAGATACGCAGTATTTT	CASPTGLAGVSDTQYF
-	14	TRBV9	TRBJ2-1	-	TGTGCCAGTAGCCCCTCTCACGGGTTTACTGAGCAGTTCTTC	CASSPSHGFTEQFF
-	14	TRBV29-1	TRBJ2-7	-	TGCAGCGTCTTCCGGGACACAGGGTCCCACGAGCAGTACTTC	CSVFRDTGSHEQYF
-	14	TRBV9	TRBJ2-5	-	TGTGCCAGCAGCGTAGCGGCGGCCCAAGAGACCCAGTACTTC	CASSVAAAQETQYF
once	15	TRBV13	TRBJ1-1	TRBD1	TGTGCCAGCAGCTTAGACCGGACAGGGGACCCTGAAGCTTTCTTT	CASSLDRTGDPEAFF
once	14	TRBV11-2	TRBJ2-7	TRBD1	TGTGCCAGCAGCCTGACTGGGACAGGGGGCGAGCAGTACTTC	CASSLTGTGGEQYF
-	14	TRBV30	TRBJ1-3	-	TGTGCCTCCGCAGGCTTTAGGACTGGAAACACCATATATTTT	CASAGFRTGNTIYF
few	13	TRBV27	TRBJ1-1	-	TGTGCCAGCAGTTTAGGGGCGAACACTGAAGCTTTCTTT	CASSLGANTEAFF
-	15	TRBV5-1	TRBJ2-1	TRBD2	TGCGCCAGCAGCCCCGGACTAGCGGGAGGGGATGAGCAGTTCTTC	CASSPGLAGGDEQFF
-	13	TRBV9	TRBJ1-2	-	TGTGCCAGCAGCGTAGAATCAGGGAATGGCTACACCTTC	CASSVESGNGYTF
-	13	TRBV30	TRBJ2-3	-	TGTGCCTGGACAGGGGCCCGCACAGATACGCAGTATTTT	CAWTGARTDTQYF
-	14	TRBV6-1	TRBJ1-5	TRBD1	TGTGCCAGCATTAGGACAGGGGACAATCAGCCCCAGCATTTT	CASIRTGDNQPQHF
once	13	TRBV7-2	TRBJ1-5	-	TGTGCCAGCAGCTTAGCTCGTAATCAGCCCCAGCATTTT	CASSLARNQPQHF
-	12	TRBV29-1	TRBJ1-1	-	TGCAGCGTTGCGGGGGGGGGTACTGAAGCTTTCTTT	CSVAGGGTEAFF
-	13	TRBV13	TRBJ2-7	-	TGTGCCAGCAGCTTAGGTGCGGTTTACGAGCAGTACTTC	CASSLGAVYEQYF
-	15	TRBV5-1	TRBJ1-6	-	TGCGCCAGCAGCCTTCAGGGGCCCCCTGATTCACCCCTCCACTTT	CASSLQGPPDSPLHF
-	14	TRBV6-5	TRBJ2-7	-	TGTGCCAGCTGTATTTATAGCGGAGCCTACGAGCAGTACTTC	CASCIYSGAYEQYF
-	14	TRBV11-2	TRBJ2-7	-	TGTGCCAGCAGCTTAAAAATGGCACAGTACGAGCAGTACTTC	CASSLKMAQYEQYF
-	15	TRBV2	TRBJ2-7	-	TGTGCCAGCAGACAGAAAGCGGGTTACCCCTACGAGCAGTACTTC	CASRQKAGYPYEQYF
-	15	TRBV5-1	TRBJ2-7	TRBD2	TGCGCCAGCAGCTACCTTAGCGGGTCTACCTACGAGCAGTACTTC	CASSYLSGSTYEQYF
-	14	TRBV25-1	TRBJ2-7	TRBD2	TGTGCCAGCAGTACTAGCGGGAGCGAGGACGAGCAGTACTTC	CASSTSGSEDEQYF
-	16	TRBV6-5	TRBJ2-2	-	TGTGCCAGCAGTTATAGTTTACAGGAGAACACCGGGGAGCTGTTTTTT	CASSYSLQENTGELFF
-	14	TRBV11-3	TRBJ2-3	-	TGTGCCAGCAGCAAGACTTTAGGTCCAGATACGCAGTATTTT	CASSKTLGPDTQYF
-	16	TRBV11-3	TRBJ2-1	-	TGTGCCAGCAGCCCCTTGGGGACTTTCTCCTACAATGAGCAGTTCTTC	CASSPLGTFSYNEQFF
-	15	TRBV4-1	TRBJ1-1	TRBD1	TGCGCCAGCAGCCACGGGGACAGGGGGACAACTGAAGCTTTCTTT	CASSHGDRGTTEAFF
-	13	TRBV6-5	TRBJ2-2	-	TGTGCCAGCAGTTACGGGGCCACCGGGGAGCTGTTTTTT	CASSYGATGELFF
-	17	TRBV19	TRBJ2-6	TRBD1	TGTGCCAGTAGCTCCGGGACAGTCTCCTCTGGGGCCAACGTCCTGACTTTC	CASSSGTVSSGANVLTF
-	14	TRBV5-1	TRBJ2-2	TRBD2	TGCGCCAGCTTCGATGGGAGGGCCTCATGGGAGCTGTTTTTT	CASFDGRASWELFF
-	14	TRBV28	TRBJ1-2	-	TGTGCCAGCAGTCCTCGGACAGTATACTATGGCTACACCTTC	CASSPRTVYYGYTF
few	17	TRBV4-1	TRBJ1-4	TRBD1	TGCGCCAGCAGCCGACAGGGTTTAATCCCCTGGAATGAAAAACTGTTTTTT	CASSRQGLIPWNEKLFF
-	14	TRBV29-1	TRBJ1-3	-	TGCAGCGCACGCGTTCTTGGCTCTGGAAACACCATATATTTT	CSARVLGSGNTIYF
-	16	TRBV4-1	TRBJ1-6	-	TGCGCCAGCAGCCCTCTAGGAAGGACAATACATTCACCCCTCCACTTT	CASSPLGRTIHSPLHF
-	15	TRBV5-1	TRBJ1-4	-	TGCGCCAGCAGCTTAGGACAGTCGGAAATGAAAAACCTGTTTTTT	CASSLGQSEMKNLFF
-	17	TRBV15	TRBJ2-7	-	TGTGCCACCAGCGAATACGGACAGCCCCCTTCGTCCTACGAGCAGTACTTC	CATSEYGQPPSSYEQYF
-	14	TRBV30	TRBJ2-7	-	TGTGCCTGGAGTGAGGGGGGGAAACCGTACGAGCAGTACTTC	CAWSEGGKPYEQYF
-	15	TRBV5-1	TRBJ2-3	-	TGCGCCAGCACCTGGGGGACTCCGGGCACAGATACGCAGTATTTT	CASTWGTPGTDTQYF
-	12	TRBV25-1	TRBJ1-1	-	TGTGCCAGCAGGAAGGGGGACACTGAAGCTTTCTTT	CASRKGDTEAFF
-	12	TRBV30	TRBJ1-3	-	TGTGCCTGGAGTGGAGCCGGAAACACCATATATTTT	CAWSGAGNTIYF
-	15	TRBV27	TRBJ2-7	TRBD1	TGTGCCACCTCCTTCGCGACAGGGGGCGGCTACGAGCAGTACTTC	CATSFATGGGYEQYF
-	14	TRBV27	TRBJ2-3	TRBD2	TGTGCCACCCAGGCTAGCGGGGGCTCAGATACGCAGTATTTT	CATQASGGSDTQYF
-	18	TRBV5-1	TRBJ1-1	TRBD1	TGCGCCAGCAGCTCCAACAGGGGGCCCTTAAGCCCGCACACTGAAGCTTTCTTT	CASSSNRGPLSPHTEAFF
-	13	TRBV9	TRBJ1-2	-	TGTGCCAGCAGCGTAGTCCTAACGGGTGGCTACACCTTC	CASSVVLTGGYTF
-	15	TRBV29-1	TRBJ2-7	-	TGCAGCGTTGAGGCCGGGACACGCTTCACCTACGAGCAGTACTTC	CSVEAGTRFTYEQYF
-	15	TRBV13	TRBJ1-4	TRBD1	TGTGCCAGCAGCTTAGGACAGGGGATTAATGAAAAACTGTTTTTT	CASSLGQGINEKLFF
-	14	TRBV6-1	TRBJ2-7	TRBD1	TGTGCCAGCAGCGGGACAGGGGGAAGATACGAGCAGTACTTC	CASSGTGGRYEQYF
-	11	TRBV20-1	TRBJ2-3	-	TGCAGTGCTAATCGGGTCGATACGCAGTATTTT	CSANRVDTQYF
-	20	TRBV28	TRBJ1-4	TRBD1	TGTGCCAGCAGTGACCCCGACAGGGTGGCCGATGAGGTTTATAATGAAAAACTGTTTTTT	CASSDPDRVADEVYNEKLFF